The entry below gives a single T cell receptor (beta chain) sequence along with its context. Source study methods: Amplification with reference gene primers provided the estimates of nucleated cell counts. Generated by immunoSEQ multiplex PCR, the TCRdb table keeps only in-frame clones and is missing some. V, J and clone size are taken as reported in that table, and D and trimming were inferred from the DNA itself. The data contain about 110,000 clones, 76% of them seen just once; the ten biggest clones take up about 6.3%. The entry originates in a study of blood T cell repertoires in COVID-19. In germline, CDR1 is SGHVS, CDR2 FQNEAQ. The CDR3 length is 13 residues. Trimming removed 5 bases from V and 5 bases from J; junction bases left unmatched: 2.

The chain carries TRBV7-8 and TRBJ1-5; TRBD1 matches 8 bases. The sample taken for sequencing was peripheral blood. The receptor was isolated from a man older than 75 with COVID-19, enrolled during active disease. The CDR3 DNA follows: TGTGCCAGCAGCCCGGACAGGGATCAGCCCCAGCATTTT. This codes for CASSPDRDQPQHF.